This TCR beta chain was identified in a study of control samples from healthy donors and cancer patients. The CDR3 extends over 14 amino acids. In germline, CDR1 is WNHNN, CDR2 SYGVQD (reference sequence). With V trimmed by 6 bases and J by 4 bases, 5 bases remained unmatched. Data came from immunoSEQ multiplex PCR; TCRdb stores just in-frame clones and leaves some out. The sample consists of around 100,000 clones, just under 95% of them appearing once. The chain recombines TRBV10-1 with TRBJ2-3; 9 bases agree with TRBD1. The source of this sequence is a human donor in good health. The donor label of this sample is uncertain. Sequenced: blood. CDR3 nucleotides: TGCGCCAGCAGGAGGGACAGGGCAGCAGATACGCAGTATTTT. Its translation: CASRRDRAADTQYF.